A selection of T cell receptor beta chains follows, all from one sample in a study of shared clonotypes between healthy human individuals. Profiling relied on immunoSEQ multiplex PCR, and the TCRdb table lists in-frame clones only, not all of them. The sample has around 640,000 clones; about 96% are singletons. The sequencing sample was made of naive CD8+ T cells sorted from blood. The source is a woman in her 30s in good health. The CDR3 runs from the conserved cysteine through the conserved F or W. Each record gives: V gene, J gene, clone size, D gene, CDR3 protein, CDR3 DNA. D genes are given only for firm matches. Clone sizes are given selectively: once, few, many, or a class where the clone is expanded.

TRBV27,TRBJ2-1,once,-,CASSLVGNEQFF,TGTGCCAGCAGTTTAGTGGGAAATGAGCAGTTCTTC
TRBV4-1,TRBJ2-7,-,TRBD1,CASSQDLITGGYEQYF,TGCGCCAGCAGCCAAGATCTTATCACAGGGGGGTACGAGCAGTACTTC
TRBV27,TRBJ2-7,once,-,CASFGGSYEQYF,TGTGCCAGCTTTGGCGGGTCCTACGAGCAGTACTTC
TRBV7-9,TRBJ2-1,-,-,CASSFSLGLNEQFF,TGTGCCAGCAGCTTTTCCCTCGGACTAAATGAGCAGTTCTTC
TRBV7-9,TRBJ1-3,-,-,CASSSVLRGSGNTIYF,TGTGCCAGCAGCTCAGTGTTGAGGGGTTCTGGAAACACCATATATTTT
TRBV5-4,TRBJ2-1,-,-,CASSPTGMNEQFF,TGTGCCAGCAGCCCCACAGGGATGAATGAGCAGTTCTTC
TRBV19,TRBJ2-7,-,-,CASSIDHRSSYEQYF,TGTGCCAGTAGTATAGATCATAGGAGCTCCTACGAGCAGTACTTC
TRBV6-1,TRBJ2-7,-,-,CASSGYLASYEQYF,TGTGCCAGCAGTGGCTATCTCGCTTCCTACGAGCAGTACTTC
TRBV7-2,TRBJ2-7,-,-,CASSDGSSYEQYF,TGTGCCAGCAGCGATGGTAGCTCCTACGAGCAGTACTTC
TRBV5-6,TRBJ2-1,-,-,CASSAMWDEQFF,TGTGCCAGCAGCGCCATGTGGGATGAGCAGTTCTTC
TRBV7-9,TRBJ1-1,-,-,CASSLELPNTEAFF,TGTGCCAGCAGCTTAGAACTCCCGAACACTGAAGCTTTCTTT
TRBV27,TRBJ1-6,-,-,CASSKETNYSPLHF,TGTGCCAGCAGTAAGGAGACAAATTATTCACCCCTCCACTTT
TRBV6-6,TRBJ1-2,-,-,CASSYPHPANYGYTF,TGTGCCAGCAGTTACCCGCACCCGGCTAACTATGGCTACACCTTC
TRBV27,TRBJ2-7,-,TRBD1,CASRGTGSYEQYF,TGTGCCAGCAGAGGGACAGGCTCCTACGAGCAGTACTTC
TRBV10-1,TRBJ2-2,-,-,CASGEYTGELFF,TGCGCCAGCGGAGAGTACACCGGGGAGCTGTTTTTT
TRBV2,TRBJ2-3,-,TRBD1,CASRPGQGFFDTQYF,TGTGCCAGCAGACCGGGACAGGGATTTTTCGATACGCAGTATTTT
TRBV19,TRBJ2-5,-,TRBD2,CASSIEGLAGSYQETQYF,TGTGCCAGTAGTATAGAGGGACTAGCGGGATCGTACCAAGAGACCCAGTACTTC
TRBV11-2,TRBJ2-5,-,-,CASSLTIETQYF,TGTGCCAGCAGCTTAACTATTGAGACCCAGTACTTC
TRBV27,TRBJ2-2,-,-,CASSLRRLTGELFF,TGTGCCAGCAGTTTACGGCGGCTCACCGGGGAGCTGTTTTTT
TRBV9,TRBJ2-7,-,-,CASSVALATPAFHEQYF,TGTGCCAGCAGCGTAGCTCTAGCCACTCCAGCATTCCACGAGCAGTACTTC
TRBV28,TRBJ1-5,-,-,CASRILAGAHQPQHF,TGTGCCAGCAGAATCCTGGCAGGGGCCCATCAGCCCCAGCATTTT
TRBV10-2,TRBJ2-6,-,-,CASSEFPTDNPSGANVLTF,TGCGCCAGCAGTGAGTTTCCGACAGACAATCCCTCTGGGGCCAACGTCCTGACTTTC
TRBV28,TRBJ1-6,once,-,CASSLGSGLGSPLHF,TGTGCCAGCAGTTTAGGATCCGGATTAGGATCACCCCTCCACTTT
TRBV27,TRBJ2-7,-,TRBD1,CASSFGTGGSYEQYF,TGTGCCAGCAGTTTTGGGACAGGGGGCTCCTACGAGCAGTACTTC
TRBV28,TRBJ2-7,once,TRBD2,CASNTGTTLSYEQYF,TGTGCCAGCAACACCGGGACTACCCTTTCCTACGAGCAGTACTTC
TRBV9,TRBJ2-7,-,TRBD2,CASSATSGNSYEQYF,TGTGCCAGCAGCGCCACTAGCGGCAACTCCTACGAGCAGTACTTC
TRBV4-1,TRBJ2-7,-,TRBD2,CASSQGDYLEQYF,TGCGCCAGCAGCCAAGGGGACTACCTCGAGCAGTACTTC
TRBV7-8,TRBJ1-1,-,TRBD1,CASSLEGTGIEAFF,TGTGCCAGCAGCTTAGAGGGGACAGGGATTGAAGCTTTCTTT
TRBV4-1,TRBJ1-1,-,-,CASSPQEFLNTEAFF,TGCGCCAGCAGCCCACAGGAATTCCTGAACACTGAAGCTTTCTTT
TRBV5-1,TRBJ2-7,-,-,CASSFGRSYEQYF,TGCGCCAGCAGCTTCGGCAGGAGCTACGAGCAGTACTTC
TRBV7-9,TRBJ2-7,-,-,CASSRGSSYEQYF,TGTGCCAGCAGTAGGGGAAGCTCCTACGAGCAGTACTTC
TRBV11-2,TRBJ2-5,-,-,CASSLLDSPQETQYF,TGTGCCAGCAGCCTCCTCGACAGCCCTCAAGAGACCCAGTACTTC
TRBV28,TRBJ1-2,-,-,CASRPRDSSSGYTF,TGTGCCAGCAGGCCGAGAGACAGCTCCTCAGGCTACACCTTC
TRBV5-4,TRBJ2-5,-,-,CASSLPLHLGPGEQETQYF,TGTGCCAGCAGCTTACCCCTCCACCTCGGGCCAGGGGAACAAGAGACCCAGTACTTC
TRBV5-4,TRBJ2-3,-,-,CASSHEGGTDTQYF,TGTGCCAGCAGCCACGAGGGTGGCACAGATACGCAGTATTTT
TRBV11-2,TRBJ2-3,-,-,CASSLEVSGFTDTQYF,TGTGCCAGCAGCTTAGAGGTTAGCGGATTCACAGATACGCAGTATTTT
TRBV27,TRBJ1-2,-,-,CASSLLEGSYGYTF,TGTGCCAGCAGTTTATTAGAGGGTTCGTATGGCTACACCTTC